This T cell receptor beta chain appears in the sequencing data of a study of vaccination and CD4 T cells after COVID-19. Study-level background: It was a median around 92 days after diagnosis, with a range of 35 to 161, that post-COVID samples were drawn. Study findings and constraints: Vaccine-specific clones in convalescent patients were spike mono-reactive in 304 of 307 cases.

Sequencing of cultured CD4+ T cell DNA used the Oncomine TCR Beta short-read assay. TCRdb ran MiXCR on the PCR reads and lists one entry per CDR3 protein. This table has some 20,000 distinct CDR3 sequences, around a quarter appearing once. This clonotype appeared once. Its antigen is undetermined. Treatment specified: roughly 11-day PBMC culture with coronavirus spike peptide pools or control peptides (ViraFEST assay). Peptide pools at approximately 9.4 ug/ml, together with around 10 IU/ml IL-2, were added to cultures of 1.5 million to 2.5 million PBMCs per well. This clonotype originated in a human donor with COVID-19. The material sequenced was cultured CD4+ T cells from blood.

The CDR3 loop is CASSYGQGGLFTEAFF. In nucleotides, the CDR3 is TGCGCCAGCAGCTATGGACAGGGAGGGCTCTTCACTGAAGCTTTCTTT. The rearrangement uses TRBV5-1 and TRBJ1-1; 8 positions agree with TRBD1. This CDR3 contains 16 residues. Germline V gene data show CDR1 as SGHRS and CDR2 as YFSETQ. V was clipped by 3 bases and J by 4 bases; unmatched bases: 11.